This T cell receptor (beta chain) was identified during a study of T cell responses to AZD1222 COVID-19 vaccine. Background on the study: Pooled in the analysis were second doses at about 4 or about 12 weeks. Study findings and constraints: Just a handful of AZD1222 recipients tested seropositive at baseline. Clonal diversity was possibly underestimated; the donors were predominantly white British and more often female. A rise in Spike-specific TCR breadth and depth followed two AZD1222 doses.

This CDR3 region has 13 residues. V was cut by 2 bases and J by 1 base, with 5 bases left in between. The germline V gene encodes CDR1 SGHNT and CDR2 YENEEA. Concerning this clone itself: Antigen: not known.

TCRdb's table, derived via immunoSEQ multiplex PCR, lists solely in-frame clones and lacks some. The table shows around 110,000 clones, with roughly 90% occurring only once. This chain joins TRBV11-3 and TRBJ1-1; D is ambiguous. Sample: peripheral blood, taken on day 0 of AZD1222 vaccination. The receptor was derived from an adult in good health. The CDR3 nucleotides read TGTGCCAGCAGCTTATACGGGAACACTGAAGCTTTCTTT. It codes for CASSLYGNTEAFF. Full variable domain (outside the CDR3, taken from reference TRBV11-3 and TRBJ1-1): EAGVVQSPRYKIIEKKQPVAFWCNPISGHNTLYWYLQNLGQGPELLIRYENEEAVDDSQLPKDRFSAERLKGVDSTLKIQPAELGDSAVYLCASSLYGNTEAFFGQGTRLTVV.